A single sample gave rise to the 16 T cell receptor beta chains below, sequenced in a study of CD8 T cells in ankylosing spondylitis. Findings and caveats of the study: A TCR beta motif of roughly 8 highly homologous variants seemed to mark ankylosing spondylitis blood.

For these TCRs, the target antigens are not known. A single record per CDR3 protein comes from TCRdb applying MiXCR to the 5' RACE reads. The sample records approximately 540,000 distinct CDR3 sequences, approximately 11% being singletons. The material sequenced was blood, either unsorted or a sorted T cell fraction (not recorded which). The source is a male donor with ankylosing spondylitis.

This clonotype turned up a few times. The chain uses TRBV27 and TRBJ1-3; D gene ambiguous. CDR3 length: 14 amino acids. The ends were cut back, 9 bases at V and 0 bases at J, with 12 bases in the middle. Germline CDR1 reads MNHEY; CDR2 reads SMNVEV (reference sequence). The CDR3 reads CASRDVGSGNTIYF. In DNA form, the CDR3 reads TGTGCCAGTCGAGACGTAGGCTCTGGAAACACCATATATTTT.

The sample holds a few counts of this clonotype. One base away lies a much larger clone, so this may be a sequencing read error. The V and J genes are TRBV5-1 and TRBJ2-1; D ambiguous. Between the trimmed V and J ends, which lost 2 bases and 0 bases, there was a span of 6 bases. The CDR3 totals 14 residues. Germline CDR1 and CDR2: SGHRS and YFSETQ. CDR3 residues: CASSFPSSYNEQFF. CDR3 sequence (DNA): TGCGCCAGCAGCTTCCCCAGCTCCTACAATGAGCAGTTCTTC.

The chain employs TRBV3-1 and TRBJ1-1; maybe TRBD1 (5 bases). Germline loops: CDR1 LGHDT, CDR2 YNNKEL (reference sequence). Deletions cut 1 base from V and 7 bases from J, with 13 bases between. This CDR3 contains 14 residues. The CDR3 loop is CASSQGDPRGEAFF. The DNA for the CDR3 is TGTGCCAGCAGCCAAGGGGACCCTAGAGGTGAAGCTTTCTTT.

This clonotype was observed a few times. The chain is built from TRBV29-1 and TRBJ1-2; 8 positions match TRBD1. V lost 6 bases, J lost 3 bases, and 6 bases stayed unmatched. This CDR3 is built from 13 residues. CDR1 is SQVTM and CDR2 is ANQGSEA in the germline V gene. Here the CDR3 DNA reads TGCAGCGTCGGTACAGGGGGATACTATGGCTACACCTTC. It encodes CSVGTGGYYGYTF.

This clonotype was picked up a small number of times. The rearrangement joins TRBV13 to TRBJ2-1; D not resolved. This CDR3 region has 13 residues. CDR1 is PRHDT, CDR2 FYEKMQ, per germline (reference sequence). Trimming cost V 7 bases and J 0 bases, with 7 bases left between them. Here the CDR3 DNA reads TGTGCCAGCACCTTGCTCTCCTACAATGAGCAGTTCTTC. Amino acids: CASTLLSYNEQFF.

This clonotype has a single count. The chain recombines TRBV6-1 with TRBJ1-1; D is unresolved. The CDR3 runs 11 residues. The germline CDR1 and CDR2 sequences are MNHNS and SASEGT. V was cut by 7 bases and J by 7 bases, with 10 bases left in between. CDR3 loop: CASKGLGEAFF. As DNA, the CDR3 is TGTGCCAGCAAAGGGCTCGGTGAAGCTTTCTTT.

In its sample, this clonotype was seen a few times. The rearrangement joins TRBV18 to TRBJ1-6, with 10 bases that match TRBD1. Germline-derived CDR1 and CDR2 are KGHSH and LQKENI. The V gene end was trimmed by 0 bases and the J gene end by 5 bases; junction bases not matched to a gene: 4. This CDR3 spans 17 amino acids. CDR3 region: CASSPPGQGIDNSPLHF. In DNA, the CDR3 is TGTGCCAGCTCACCACCGGGACAGGGGATAGATAATTCACCCCTCCACTTT.

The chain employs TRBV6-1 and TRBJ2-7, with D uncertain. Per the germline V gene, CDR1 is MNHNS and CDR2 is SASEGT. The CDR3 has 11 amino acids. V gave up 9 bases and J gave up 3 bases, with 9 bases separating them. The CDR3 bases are TGTGCCAGTGGCCCAGGCTACGAGCAGTACGTC. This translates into CASGPGYEQYV.

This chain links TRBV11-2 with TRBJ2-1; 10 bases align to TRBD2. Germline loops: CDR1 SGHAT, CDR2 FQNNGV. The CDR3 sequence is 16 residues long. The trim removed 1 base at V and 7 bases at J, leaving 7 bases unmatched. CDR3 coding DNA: TGTGCCAGCAGCTTAGTCCTAGCGGGAGAAGTGAATGAGCAGTTCTTC. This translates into CASSLVLAGEVNEQFF. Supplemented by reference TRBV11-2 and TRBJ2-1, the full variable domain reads EAGVAQSPRYKIIEKRQSVAFWCNPISGHATLYWYQQILGQGPKLLIQFQNNGVVDDSQLPKDRFSAERLKGVDSTLKIQPAKLEDSAVYLCASSLVLAGEVNEQFFGPGTRLTVL.

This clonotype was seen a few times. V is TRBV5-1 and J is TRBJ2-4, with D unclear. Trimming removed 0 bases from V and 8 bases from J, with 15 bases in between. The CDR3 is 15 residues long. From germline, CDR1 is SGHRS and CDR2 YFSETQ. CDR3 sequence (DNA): TGCGCCAGCAGCTTGGTGGCAACTACTGAGGACATTCAGTACTTC. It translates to CASSLVATTEDIQYF.

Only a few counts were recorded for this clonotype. The CDR3 DNA is TGCAGTGCTAGGGGATTGACAGGGTGGACTGAAGCTTTCTTT. Translated, it gives CSARGLTGWTEAFF. The chain links TRBV20-1 to TRBJ1-1; 7 bases line up with TRBD1. There are 14 residues in the CDR3. V gave up 3 bases and J gave up 5 bases; unmatched junction bases: 9. Germline values: CDR1 DFQATT, CDR2 SNEGSKA (reference sequence).

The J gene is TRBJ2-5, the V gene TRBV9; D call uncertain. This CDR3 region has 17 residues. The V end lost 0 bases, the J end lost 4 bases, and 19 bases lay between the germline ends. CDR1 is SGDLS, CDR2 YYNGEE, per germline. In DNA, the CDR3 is TGTGCCAGCAGCGTAGATTGGCTTCGAAAAGGTGGAGAGACCCAGTACTTC. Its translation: CASSVDWLRKGGETQYF.

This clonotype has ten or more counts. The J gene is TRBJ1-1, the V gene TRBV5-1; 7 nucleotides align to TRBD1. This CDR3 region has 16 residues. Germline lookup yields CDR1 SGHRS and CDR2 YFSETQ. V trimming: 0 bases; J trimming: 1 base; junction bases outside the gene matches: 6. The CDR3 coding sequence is TGCGCCAGCAGCTTGGAGGGGGCGATAAGGAACACTGAAGCTTTCTTT. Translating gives CASSLEGAIRNTEAFF.

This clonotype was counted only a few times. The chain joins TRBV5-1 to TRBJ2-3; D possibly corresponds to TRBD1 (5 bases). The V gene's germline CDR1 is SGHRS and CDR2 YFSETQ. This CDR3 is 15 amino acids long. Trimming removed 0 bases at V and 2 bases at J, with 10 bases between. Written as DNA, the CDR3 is TGCGCCAGCAGCTTGGATAGGGGCGACACAGATACGCAGTATTTT. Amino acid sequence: CASSLDRGDTDTQYF. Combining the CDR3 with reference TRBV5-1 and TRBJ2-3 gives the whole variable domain KAGVTQTPRYLIKTRGQQVTLSCSPISGHRSVSWYQQTPGQGLQFLFEYFSETQRNKGNFPGRFSGRQFSNSRSEMNVSTLELGDSALYLCASSLDRGDTDTQYFGPGTRLTVL.

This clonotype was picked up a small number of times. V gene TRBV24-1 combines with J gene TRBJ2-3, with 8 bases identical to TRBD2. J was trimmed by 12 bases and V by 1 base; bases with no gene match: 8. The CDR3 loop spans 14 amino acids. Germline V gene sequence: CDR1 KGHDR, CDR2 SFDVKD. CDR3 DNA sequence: TGTGCCACCAGTGATTTTGTGCGGGAGGCCCCTCAGTATTTT. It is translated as CATSDFVREAPQYF.

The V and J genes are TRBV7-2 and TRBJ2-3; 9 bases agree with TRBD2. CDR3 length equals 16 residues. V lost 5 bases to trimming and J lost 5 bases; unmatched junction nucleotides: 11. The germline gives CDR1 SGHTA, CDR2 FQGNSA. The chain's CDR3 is CASSPRASGGRDTQYF. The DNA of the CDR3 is TGTGCCAGCAGCCCCCGGGCAAGCGGGGGGCGAGATACGCAGTATTTT.